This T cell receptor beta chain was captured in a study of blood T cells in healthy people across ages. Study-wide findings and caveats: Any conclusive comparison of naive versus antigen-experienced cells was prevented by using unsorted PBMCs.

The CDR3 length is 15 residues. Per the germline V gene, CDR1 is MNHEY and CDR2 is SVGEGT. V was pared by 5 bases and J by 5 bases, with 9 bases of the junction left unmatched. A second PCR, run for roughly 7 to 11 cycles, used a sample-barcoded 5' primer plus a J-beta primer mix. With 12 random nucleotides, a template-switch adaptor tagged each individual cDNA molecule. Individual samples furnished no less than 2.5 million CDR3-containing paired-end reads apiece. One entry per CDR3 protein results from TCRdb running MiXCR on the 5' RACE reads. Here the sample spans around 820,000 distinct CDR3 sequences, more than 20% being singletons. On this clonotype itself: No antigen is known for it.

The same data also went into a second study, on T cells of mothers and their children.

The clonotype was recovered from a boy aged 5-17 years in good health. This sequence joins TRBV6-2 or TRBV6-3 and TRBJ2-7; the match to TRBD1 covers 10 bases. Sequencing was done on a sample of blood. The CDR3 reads CASSRGTGVMNEQYF. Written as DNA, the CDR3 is TGTGCCAGCAGTCGCGGGACAGGGGTCATGAACGAGCAGTACTTC.